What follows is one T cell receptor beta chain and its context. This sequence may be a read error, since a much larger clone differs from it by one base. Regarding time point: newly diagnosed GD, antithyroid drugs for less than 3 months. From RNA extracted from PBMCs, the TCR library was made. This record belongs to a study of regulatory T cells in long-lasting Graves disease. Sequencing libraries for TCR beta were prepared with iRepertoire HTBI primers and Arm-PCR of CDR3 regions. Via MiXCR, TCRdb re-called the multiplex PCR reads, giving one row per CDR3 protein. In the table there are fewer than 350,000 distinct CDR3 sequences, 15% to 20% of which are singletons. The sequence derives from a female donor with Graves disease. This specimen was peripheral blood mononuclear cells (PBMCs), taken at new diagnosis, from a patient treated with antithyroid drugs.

In DNA, the CDR3 is TGTGCCAGCAGCTTCACAGGGCGCGAGCAGTTCTTC. Its protein product is CASSFTGREQFF. The chain combines TRBV7-9 with TRBJ2-1, with a weak D call TRBD1 (6 bases). V was shortened by 3 bases and J by 10 bases, with 10 bases between the two germline ends. CDR1 and CDR2 (germline): SEHNR, FQNEAQ (reference sequence). The CDR3 length is 12 residues.